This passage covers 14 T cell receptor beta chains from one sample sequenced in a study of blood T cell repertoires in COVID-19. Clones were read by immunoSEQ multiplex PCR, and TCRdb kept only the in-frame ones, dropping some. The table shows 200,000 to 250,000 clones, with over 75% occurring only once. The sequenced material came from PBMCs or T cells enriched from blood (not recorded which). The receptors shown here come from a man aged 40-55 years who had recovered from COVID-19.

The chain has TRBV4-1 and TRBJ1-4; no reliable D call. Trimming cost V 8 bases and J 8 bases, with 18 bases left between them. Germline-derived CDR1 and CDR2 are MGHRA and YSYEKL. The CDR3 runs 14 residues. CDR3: CASSSARGQEKLFF. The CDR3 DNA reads TGCGCCAGCTCCTCGGCTCGCGGTCAGGAAAAACTGTTTTTT.

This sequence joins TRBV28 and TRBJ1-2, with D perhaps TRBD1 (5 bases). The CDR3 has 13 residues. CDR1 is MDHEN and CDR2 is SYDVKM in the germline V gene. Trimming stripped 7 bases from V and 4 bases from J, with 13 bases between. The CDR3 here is CASTPSGIYGYTF. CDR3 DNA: TGTGCCAGCACCCCCTCAGGGATCTATGGCTACACCTTC.

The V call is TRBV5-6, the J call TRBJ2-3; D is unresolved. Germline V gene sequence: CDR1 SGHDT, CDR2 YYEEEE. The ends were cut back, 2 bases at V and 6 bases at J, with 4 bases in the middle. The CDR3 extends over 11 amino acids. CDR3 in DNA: TGTGCCAGCAGCTTCCGGGATACGCAGTATTTT. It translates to CASSFRDTQYF.

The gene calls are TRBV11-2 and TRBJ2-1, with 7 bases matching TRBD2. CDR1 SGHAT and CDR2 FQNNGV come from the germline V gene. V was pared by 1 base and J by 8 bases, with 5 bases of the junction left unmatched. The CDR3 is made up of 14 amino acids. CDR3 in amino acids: CASSLAGGGYEQFF. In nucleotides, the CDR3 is TGTGCCAGCAGCTTAGCCGGGGGAGGGTATGAGCAGTTCTTC.

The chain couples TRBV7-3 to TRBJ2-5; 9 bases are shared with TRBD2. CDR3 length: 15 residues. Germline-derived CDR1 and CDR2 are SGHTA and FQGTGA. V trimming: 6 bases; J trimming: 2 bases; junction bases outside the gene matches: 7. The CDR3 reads CASSSSGIPQETQYF. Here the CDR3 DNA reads TGTGCCAGCAGTTCTAGCGGGATACCACAAGAGACCCAGTACTTC.

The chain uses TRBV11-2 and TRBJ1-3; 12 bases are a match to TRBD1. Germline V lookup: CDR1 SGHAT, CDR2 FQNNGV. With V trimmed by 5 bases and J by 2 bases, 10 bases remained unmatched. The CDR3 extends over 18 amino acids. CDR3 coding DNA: TGTGCCAGCAGCGCCACCTGGGGACAGGGGGCTACTGGAAACACCATATATTTT. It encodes CASSATWGQGATGNTIYF.

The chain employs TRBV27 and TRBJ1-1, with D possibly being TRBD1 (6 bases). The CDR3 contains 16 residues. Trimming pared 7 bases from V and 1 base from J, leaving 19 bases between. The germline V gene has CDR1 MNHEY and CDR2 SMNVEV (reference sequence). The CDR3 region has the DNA TGTGCCAGCACCCCCACGAAGGGGGACGGGAACACTGAAGCTTTCTTT. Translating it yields CASTPTKGDGNTEAFF.

The CDR3 protein is CAISGPRGDEQFF. The CDR3 DNA reads as TGTGCCATCAGTGGCCCGCGGGGGGATGAGCAGTTCTTC. V and J are TRBV10-3 and TRBJ2-1; 8 bases match TRBD2. The germline CDR1 and CDR2 sequences are ENHRY and SYGVKD. The CDR3 contains 13 residues. Trimming took 4 bases from V and 8 from J; bases not matched to a gene: 4.

CDR3 sequence (DNA): TGTGCCAGCAGGGCTGACAGGGCAACTAATGAAAAACTGTTTTTT. It translates to CASRADRATNEKLFF. This chain joins TRBV2 and TRBJ1-4; 7 bases are shared with TRBD1. Losses at the gene ends were 6 bases for V and 0 bases for J; bases not matched to a gene: 4. Germline V lookup: CDR1 SNHLY, CDR2 FYNNEI. The CDR3 is made up of 15 amino acids.

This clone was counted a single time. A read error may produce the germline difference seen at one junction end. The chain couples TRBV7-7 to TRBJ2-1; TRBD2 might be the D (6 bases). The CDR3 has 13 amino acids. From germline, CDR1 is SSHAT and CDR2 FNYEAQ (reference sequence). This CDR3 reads CASSLDLGGEQFF. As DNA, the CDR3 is TGTGCTAGCAGCTTAGATTTGGGAGGTGAGCAGTTCTTC.

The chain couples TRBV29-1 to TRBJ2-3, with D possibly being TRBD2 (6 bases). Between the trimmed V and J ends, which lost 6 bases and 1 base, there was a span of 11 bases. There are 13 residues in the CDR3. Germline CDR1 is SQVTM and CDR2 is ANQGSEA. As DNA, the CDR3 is TGCAGCGTGAGGGGCGGGGGCACAGATACGCAGTATTTT. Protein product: CSVRGGGTDTQYF.

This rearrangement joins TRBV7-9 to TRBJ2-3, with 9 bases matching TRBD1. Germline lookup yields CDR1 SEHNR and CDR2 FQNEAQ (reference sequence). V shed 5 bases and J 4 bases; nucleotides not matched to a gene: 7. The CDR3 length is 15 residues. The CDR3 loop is CASSSGTGWADTQYF. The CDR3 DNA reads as TGTGCCAGCAGCAGTGGGACAGGGTGGGCAGATACGCAGTATTTT.

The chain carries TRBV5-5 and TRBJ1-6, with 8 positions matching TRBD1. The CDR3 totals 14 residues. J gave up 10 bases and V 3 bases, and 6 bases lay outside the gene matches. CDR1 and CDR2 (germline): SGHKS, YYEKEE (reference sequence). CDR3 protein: CASSSGQGESPLHF. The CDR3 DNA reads TGTGCCAGCAGCTCAGGACAGGGCGAATCACCCCTCCACTTT.

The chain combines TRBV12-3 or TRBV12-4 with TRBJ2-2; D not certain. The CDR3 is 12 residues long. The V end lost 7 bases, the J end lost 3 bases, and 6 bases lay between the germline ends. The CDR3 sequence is CASNFHTGELFF. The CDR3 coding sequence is TGTGCCAGCAACTTCCACACCGGGGAGCTGTTTTTT.